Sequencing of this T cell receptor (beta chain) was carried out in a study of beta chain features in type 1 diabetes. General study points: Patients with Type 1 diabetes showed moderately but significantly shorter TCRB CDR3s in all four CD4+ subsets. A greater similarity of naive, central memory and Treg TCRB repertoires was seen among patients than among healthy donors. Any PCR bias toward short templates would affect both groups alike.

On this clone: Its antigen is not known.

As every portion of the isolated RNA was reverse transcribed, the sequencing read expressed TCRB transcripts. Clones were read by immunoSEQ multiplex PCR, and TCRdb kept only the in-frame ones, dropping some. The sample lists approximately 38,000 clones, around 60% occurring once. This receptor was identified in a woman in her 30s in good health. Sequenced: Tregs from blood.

The CDR3 sequence is CSVGQGGNQPQHF. CDR3 sequence (DNA): TGCAGCGTTGGTCAGGGAGGAAATCAGCCCCAGCATTTT. V usage is TRBV29-1 and J usage is TRBJ1-5; a possible D gene is TRBD1 (5 bases). V was clipped by 4 bases and J by 4 bases, with 11 bases between them. CDR1 and CDR2 (germline): SQVTM, ANQGSEA. CDR3 length: 13 residues.